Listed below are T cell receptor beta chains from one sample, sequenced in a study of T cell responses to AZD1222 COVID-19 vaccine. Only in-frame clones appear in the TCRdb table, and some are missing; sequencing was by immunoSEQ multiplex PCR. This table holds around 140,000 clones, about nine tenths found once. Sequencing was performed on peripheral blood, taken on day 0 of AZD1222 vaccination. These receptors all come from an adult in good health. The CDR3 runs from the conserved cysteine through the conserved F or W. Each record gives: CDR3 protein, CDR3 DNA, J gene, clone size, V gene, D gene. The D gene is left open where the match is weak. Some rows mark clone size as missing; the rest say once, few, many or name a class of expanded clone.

cdr3_aa: CASSLTANTEAFF
cdr3_nt: TGTGCCAGCAGCTTGACCGCGAACACTGAAGCTTTCTTT
j_call: TRBJ1-1
clone_size: many
v_call: TRBV5-8
d_call: -

cdr3_aa: CASSLSPTNEKLFF
cdr3_nt: TGTGCCAGCAGTTTAAGTCCGACTAATGAAAAACTGTTTTTT
j_call: TRBJ1-4
clone_size: -
v_call: TRBV28
d_call: -

cdr3_aa: CASTMGGQGAREQYF
cdr3_nt: TGTGCCAGCACCATGGGGGGACAGGGGGCGAGGGAGCAGTACTTC
j_call: TRBJ2-7
clone_size: -
v_call: TRBV7-9
d_call: TRBD1

cdr3_aa: CASSQESKLFF
cdr3_nt: TGCGCCAGCAGCCAAGAGTCGAAACTGTTTTTT
j_call: TRBJ1-4
clone_size: -
v_call: TRBV4-1
d_call: -

cdr3_aa: CASNKPPGSSYEQYF
cdr3_nt: TGTGCCAGCAACAAACCTCCAGGAAGCTCCTACGAGCAGTACTTC
j_call: TRBJ2-7
clone_size: -
v_call: TRBV28
d_call: -

cdr3_aa: CASSWRQGNTGELFF
cdr3_nt: TGTGCCAGCAGCTGGAGACAGGGGAACACCGGGGAGCTGTTTTTT
j_call: TRBJ2-2
clone_size: -
v_call: TRBV11-2
d_call: TRBD1

cdr3_aa: CASSQDPAAPGYTF
cdr3_nt: TGTGCCAGCAGCCAAGATCCCGCGGCCCCCGGCTACACCTTC
j_call: TRBJ1-2
clone_size: -
v_call: TRBV3-1/TRBV3-2
d_call: -

cdr3_aa: CASSLGLRGSNQPQHF
cdr3_nt: TGTGCCAGCAGCCTGGGGCTTAGGGGAAGCAATCAGCCCCAGCATTTT
j_call: TRBJ1-5
clone_size: -
v_call: TRBV3-1/TRBV3-2
d_call: -

cdr3_aa: CASSPPQGAIDTQYF
cdr3_nt: TGTGCCAGCAGCCCCCCACAGGGGGCAATAGATACGCAGTATTTT
j_call: TRBJ2-3
clone_size: -
v_call: TRBV5-5
d_call: TRBD1

cdr3_aa: CASNGTRGEKLFF
cdr3_nt: TGTGCCAGCAATGGGACCCGAGGGGAAAAACTGTTTTTT
j_call: TRBJ1-4
clone_size: -
v_call: TRBV28
d_call: -

cdr3_aa: CASSLWGGEQFF
cdr3_nt: TGTGCCAGCAGTTTATGGGGGGGGGAGCAGTTCTTC
j_call: TRBJ2-1
clone_size: -
v_call: TRBV6-2/TRBV6-3
d_call: TRBD2

cdr3_aa: CASFTSNSGNTIYF
cdr3_nt: TGTGCCAGCTTCACGTCGAACTCTGGAAACACCATATATTTT
j_call: TRBJ1-3
clone_size: once
v_call: TRBV28
d_call: -

cdr3_aa: CASSPNTGELFF
cdr3_nt: TGTGCCAGCAGCCCCAACACCGGGGAGCTGTTTTTT
j_call: TRBJ2-2
clone_size: -
v_call: TRBV7-3
d_call: -

cdr3_aa: CASSHLTGRDQPQHF
cdr3_nt: TGCGCCAGCAGTCACTTGACAGGGCGGGATCAGCCCCAGCATTTT
j_call: TRBJ1-5
clone_size: -
v_call: TRBV23-1
d_call: TRBD1

cdr3_aa: CASSRGAATNEKLFF
cdr3_nt: TGCGCCAGCAGTCGTGGGGCGGCAACTAATGAAAAACTGTTTTTT
j_call: TRBJ1-4
clone_size: -
v_call: TRBV5-1
d_call: -

cdr3_aa: CASSSQLNTEAFF
cdr3_nt: TGTGCCAGCAGCTCCCAATTGAACACTGAAGCTTTCTTT
j_call: TRBJ1-1
clone_size: few
v_call: TRBV14
d_call: -

cdr3_aa: CASSLARAGGGVHTQYF
cdr3_nt: TGTGCCAGCAGCTTAGCCCGGGCGGGAGGAGGAGTACATACGCAGTATTTT
j_call: TRBJ2-3
clone_size: -
v_call: TRBV11-2
d_call: TRBD2

cdr3_aa: CASSLGQTGNEKLFF
cdr3_nt: TGTGCCAGCAGCTTAGGTCAAACAGGGAATGAAAAACTGTTTTTT
j_call: TRBJ1-4
clone_size: -
v_call: TRBV7-9
d_call: -

cdr3_aa: CASSRWGTVPYEQYF
cdr3_nt: TGTGCCAGCAGCAGGTGGGGGACAGTACCCTACGAGCAGTACTTC
j_call: TRBJ2-7
clone_size: -
v_call: TRBV5-6
d_call: TRBD1

cdr3_aa: CASSPPGGRSLYEQYF
cdr3_nt: TGTGCCAGCAGCCCCCCAGGAGGGAGGAGTCTCTACGAGCAGTACTTC
j_call: TRBJ2-7
clone_size: -
v_call: TRBV3-1/TRBV3-2
d_call: -